These 32 T cell receptor beta chains originate from one sample sequenced in a study of blood T cell repertoires in COVID-19. The assay was immunoSEQ multiplex PCR, and TCRdb's table has in-frame clones only and misses some. The sample has approximately 390,000 clones, around 89% seen once. Sequenced: peripheral blood. The receptor set was obtained from a man younger than 35 with active or convalescent COVID-19.

This chain connects TRBV21-1 to TRBJ1-6; the D call TRBD1 from the table was never checked on the DNA. TRBV21-1 is a pseudogene segment. CDR3 length equals 13 residues. CDR3 bases: TGTGCCAATCAGGGGATTTTGGATTCACCCCTCCACTTT. Protein sequence: CANQGILDSPLHF.

The chain joins TRBV27 to TRBJ2-1, with D unresolved. V lost 8 bases to trimming and J lost 9 bases, with 14 bases between them. The CDR3 is 12 amino acids. CDR1 and CDR2 from the germline V gene are MNHEY and SMNVEV (reference sequence). CDR3 bases: TGTGCCAGCCGAGCATCGAGCCCTGAGCAGTTCTTC. Residues: CASRASSPEQFF.

V gene TRBV18 combines with J gene TRBJ1-5, with 8 bases identical to TRBD1. The germline V gene has CDR1 KGHSH and CDR2 LQKENI. The length of the CDR3 is 15 residues. Trimming took 3 bases from V and 5 from J; bases not matched to a gene: 6. The CDR3 sequence: CASSPRQGFDQPQHF. For the CDR3, the DNA is TGTGCCAGCTCACCCCGACAGGGGTTCGATCAGCCCCAGCATTTT.

The CDR3 sequence is CASSLAGSGTDTQYF. CDR3 bases: TGTGCCAGCAGCTTAGCAGGGAGTGGCACAGATACGCAGTATTTT. The chain combines TRBV7-9 with TRBJ2-3, with D possibly matching TRBD2 (5 bases). V dropped 0 bases and J dropped 1 base, with 8 bases sitting between them. The CDR3 totals 15 residues. In germline, CDR1 is SEHNR, CDR2 FQNEAQ (reference sequence).

The CDR3 region is CATSRDLPGYGYTF. As DNA, the CDR3 is TGTGCCACCAGCAGAGATTTACCGGGCTATGGCTACACCTTC. The gene calls are TRBV15 and TRBJ1-2; no clear D. Trimming left V 0 bases short and J 4 bases short, with 9 bases between. This CDR3 spans 14 amino acids. Per germline, CDR1 LNHNV and CDR2 YYDKDF (reference sequence).

This sequence joins TRBV10-3 and TRBJ2-7; 7 nucleotides match TRBD1. Per germline, CDR1 ENHRY and CDR2 SYGVKD. V shed 6 bases and J 2 bases; nucleotides not matched to a gene: 4. The length of the CDR3 is 13 residues. CDR3 sequence reads: CAIRGTATYEQYF. CDR3 DNA sequence: TGTGCCATCAGGGGGACAGCTACCTACGAGCAGTACTTC.

This clone has only a few counts. V usage is TRBV10-3 and J usage is TRBJ1-2; 8 bases agree with TRBD1. Per the germline V gene, CDR1 is ENHRY and CDR2 is SYGVKD. CDR3 length equals 15 residues. J gave up 8 bases and V 2 bases, and 10 bases lay outside the gene matches. The CDR3 sequence is CAISEADRVTSGYTF. DNA for the CDR3: TGTGCCATCAGTGAGGCGGACAGGGTGACGTCAGGCTACACCTTC.

The chain's CDR3 is CASSRDRGQANEKLFF. The CDR3 DNA sequence: TGTGCCAGCAGCCGGGACAGGGGGCAAGCTAATGAAAAACTGTTTTTT. The rearrangement joins TRBV5-4 to TRBJ1-4; 12 positions agree with TRBD1. This CDR3 is 16 amino acids long. Germline CDR1 and CDR2: SGHNT and YYREEE (reference sequence). J was trimmed by 3 bases and V by 4 bases; bases with no gene match: 4.

The CDR3 loop is CASSKSGDDYNEQFF. CDR3 bases: TGTGCCAGCAGCAAAAGCGGGGACGATTACAATGAGCAGTTCTTC. V gene TRBV7-3 combines with J gene TRBJ2-1, with 7 bases that match TRBD2. The J segment lost 4 bases and the V segment lost 5 bases, leaving 8 bases of the junction unmatched. The germline CDR1 and CDR2 sequences are SGHTA and FQGTGA. The CDR3 spans 15 residues.

V gene TRBV7-9 combines with J gene TRBJ1-4; TRBD1 is a possible D gene (5 bases). Deletions cut 4 bases from V and 8 bases from J, with 17 bases between. Germline V CDR1 and CDR2: SEHNR, FQNEAQ (reference sequence). The CDR3 extends over 15 amino acids. The CDR3 DNA reads as TGTGCCAGCAGCTCCCTTAGCGGGGGAGGGGAAAAACTGTTTTTT. Amino acid sequence: CASSSLSGGGEKLFF.

The chain is built from TRBV28 and TRBJ1-3; the D is unclear. Looked up from germline, CDR1 is MDHEN and CDR2 is SYDVKM. This CDR3 spans 16 amino acids. Trimming took off 2 bases at V and 2 bases at J, with 13 bases between the two ends. The CDR3 sequence: CASSLNPGNTGNTIYF. CDR3 sequence (DNA): TGTGCCAGCAGTTTAAACCCCGGGAACACTGGAAACACCATATATTTT.

The genes are TRBV24-1 and TRBJ2-7, with D maybe TRBD2 (6 bases). Germline V gene data show CDR1 as KGHDR and CDR2 as SFDVKD. There are 13 residues in the CDR3. V lost 5 bases, J lost 6 bases, and 13 bases lay in between. In DNA form, the CDR3 reads TGTGCCACCAGTGTTGGACGGGACTCCGAGCAGTACTTC. This translates into CATSVGRDSEQYF.

This clone has a single count. The chain couples TRBV5-1 to TRBJ1-1; D unclear. With 3 bases removed from V and 2 bases from J, the gap between germline ends came to 5 bases. The V gene's germline CDR1 is SGHRS and CDR2 YFSETQ. This CDR3 comprises 12 residues. The CDR3 here is CASSYGNTEAFF. The DNA for the CDR3 is TGCGCCAGCAGCTACGGTAACACTGAAGCTTTCTTT.

The chain carries TRBV7-2 and TRBJ2-2; the D is unclear. The ends were cut back, 2 bases at V and 7 bases at J, with 8 bases in the middle. The CDR3 covers 13 residues. CDR1 and CDR2 from the germline V gene are SGHTA and FQGNSA. The CDR3: CASSLPSGGELFF. The CDR3, as DNA: TGTGCCAGCAGCTTACCGTCAGGCGGGGAGCTGTTTTTT. The full variable domain, with the rest looked up from reference TRBV7-2 and TRBJ2-2, is GAGVSQSPSNKVTEKGKDVELRCDPISGHTALYWYRQSLGQGLEFLIYFQGNSAPDKSGLPSDRFSAERTGGSVSTLTIQRTQQEDSAVYLCASSLPSGGELFFGEGSRLTVL.

The V gene is TRBV11-3, the J gene TRBJ1-1; 8 bases map to TRBD1. Germline V gene lookup returns CDR1 SGHNT and CDR2 YENEEA. The CDR3 extends over 15 amino acids. The junction had 4 bases not matched to a gene; V was cut back by 1 base and J by 3 bases. The CDR3: CASSLGGRGHTEAFF. CDR3 coding DNA: TGTGCCAGCAGCTTAGGCGGCAGGGGGCACACTGAAGCTTTCTTT.

V gene TRBV5-1 combines with J gene TRBJ2-3; unclear D gene. The CDR3 has 14 residues. Germline values: CDR1 SGHRS, CDR2 YFSETQ. The ends were cut back, 3 bases at V and 4 bases at J, with 12 bases in the middle. CDR3 sequence: CASSSIHASDTQYF. The CDR3 DNA follows: TGCGCCAGCAGCTCGATCCACGCGTCAGATACGCAGTATTTT.

This clone came up once. The chain carries TRBV19 and TRBJ1-1; 7 positions match TRBD1. Germline-derived CDR1 and CDR2 are LNHDA and SQIVND (reference sequence). CDR3 length equals 15 residues. J was trimmed by 2 bases and V by 2 bases; bases with no gene match: 5. The CDR3 DNA reads as TGTGCCAGTAGTATAATGGGACAGATAAACACTGAAGCTTTCTTT. It codes for CASSIMGQINTEAFF.

The CDR3 is CSAPRDYAREGQFF. Written as DNA, the CDR3 is TGCAGCGCCCCCCGGGACTACGCCCGGGAGGGGCAGTTCTTC. This chain connects TRBV29-1 to TRBJ2-1; 8 nucleotides agree with TRBD2. The CDR3 has 14 residues. Germline trimming cut 7 bases from V and 12 bases from J; bases unmatched to any gene: 17. Per germline, CDR1 SQVTM and CDR2 ANQGSEA.

The chain joins TRBV28 to TRBJ2-7; the D gene is possibly TRBD2 (5 bases). The ends were cut back, 5 bases at V and 1 base at J, with 15 bases in the middle. The CDR3 covers 15 residues. Germline CDR1 reads MDHEN; CDR2 reads SYDVKM. The CDR3 region has the DNA TGTGCCAGCAGTACCCACGGGATAGGGTCCTACGAGCAGTACTTC. This sequence encodes CASSTHGIGSYEQYF. Using reference TRBV28 and TRBJ2-7 for the parts outside the CDR3, the full variable domain is DVKVTQSSRYLVKRTGEKVFLECVQDMDHENMFWYRQDPGLGLRLIYFSYDVKMKEKGDIPEGYSVSREKKERFSLILESASTNQTSMYLCASSTHGIGSYEQYFGPGTRLTVT.

The gene calls are TRBV3-1 (or the pseudogene TRBV3-2) and TRBJ2-7; TRBD2 matches at 14 bases. The length of the CDR3 is 17 residues. V lost 4 bases to trimming and J lost 3 bases; unmatched junction nucleotides: 8. CDR1 is LGHDT, CDR2 YNNKEL, per germline (reference sequence). The CDR3 DNA sequence: TGTGCCAGCAGCCTCGGACTAGCGGGAGGCCTCGGCTACGAGCAGTACTTC. This gives the protein CASSLGLAGGLGYEQYF.

The rearrangement links TRBV28 to TRBJ1-3, with a possible D match to TRBD1 (5 bases). The CDR3 runs to 14 residues. The V end lost 10 bases, the J end lost 5 bases, and 18 bases lay between the germline ends. Germline-derived CDR1 and CDR2 are MDHEN and SYDVKM. The chain's CDR3 is CAINRPFRRNTIYF. Here the CDR3 DNA reads TGTGCCATCAACAGGCCCTTTAGGAGAAACACCATATATTTT.

The rearrangement uses TRBV5-1 and TRBJ1-2; maybe TRBD1 (5 bases). This CDR3 region has 14 residues. Germline V lookup: CDR1 SGHRS, CDR2 YFSETQ. Deletions cut 4 bases from V and 3 bases from J, with 13 bases between. The DNA of the CDR3 is TGCGCCAGCAGCCCTCCTGGGGCGTACTATGGCTACACCTTC. Its translation is CASSPPGAYYGYTF.

This clone was seen only once. This rearrangement joins TRBV6-5 to TRBJ1-1; tentative D call: TRBD1 (6 bases). The CDR3 has 14 amino acids. From germline, CDR1 is MNHEY and CDR2 SVGAGI. The V end lost 2 bases, the J end lost 7 bases, and 14 bases lay between the germline ends. CDR3 bases: TGTGCCAGCAGTTACGACAGGAAAACGTTTGAAGCTTTCTTT. Its translation: CASSYDRKTFEAFF.

The V and J genes are TRBV13 and TRBJ1-2, with TRBD1 matching over 9 bases. Germline-derived CDR1 and CDR2 are PRHDT and FYEKMQ (reference sequence). This CDR3 has 18 residues. Unmatched junction bases numbered 18, after V lost 5 bases and J lost 5 bases. CDR3 nucleotide sequence: TGTGCCAGCAGCCCCGGGCCGGACAGGGGCCGAATGAATTATGGCTACACCTTC. Residues: CASSPGPDRGRMNYGYTF. Full variable domain (rest looked up from reference TRBV13 and TRBJ1-2): AAGVIQSPRHLIKEKRETATLKCYPIPRHDTVYWYQQGPGQDPQFLISFYEKMQSDKGSIPDRFSAQQFSDYHSELNMSSLELGDSALYFCASSPGPDRGRMNYGYTFGSGTRLTVV.

This chain connects TRBV5-5 to TRBJ1-1; no definite D call. Germline assignment: CDR1 SGHKS and CDR2 YYEKEE (reference sequence). Trimming cost V 4 bases and J 0 bases, with 16 bases left between them. The CDR3 totals 16 residues. The CDR3 region has the DNA TGTGCCAGCAGCCGGGCCGGGGTTAGTGTGAACACTGAAGCTTTCTTT. This codes for CASSRAGVSVNTEAFF.

This clone showed up just once. This chain joins TRBV24-1 and TRBJ1-4; 9 positions match TRBD1. V was pared by 4 bases and J by 8 bases, with 7 bases of the junction left unmatched. CDR1 and CDR2 (germline): KGHDR, SFDVKD. CDR3 size: 15 residues. CDR3 region: CATSDSQGAVEKLFF. The CDR3 DNA reads as TGTGCCACCAGTGACTCACAGGGGGCGGTGGAAAAACTGTTTTTT.

This clone was seen only once. The chain couples TRBV12-5 to TRBJ1-1; 8 nucleotides align to TRBD1. Germline trimming cut 5 bases from V and 2 bases from J; bases unmatched to any gene: 13. CDR3 length: 17 amino acids. The germline V gene encodes CDR1 LGHNT and CDR2 FRNRAP. The CDR3 bases are TGTGCTAGTGGTCCTTCGTCCGGGACAGGACTTAACACTGAAGCTTTCTTT. It codes for CASGPSSGTGLNTEAFF.

The V call is TRBV2, the J call TRBJ1-5; 10 bases agree with TRBD1. V lost 11 bases, J lost 5 bases, and 6 bases stayed unmatched. Germline V lookup: CDR1 SNHLY, CDR2 FYNNEI. The CDR3 is made up of 13 amino acids. Written as DNA, the CDR3 is TGTGCCGAGGGACAGGGGCGCGATCAGCCCCAGCATTTT. Translation gives CAEGQGRDQPQHF.

The rearrangement joins TRBV6-5 to TRBJ2-7; 7 bases line up with TRBD1. The germline CDR1 and CDR2 sequences are MNHEY and SVGAGI. Germline trimming cut 2 bases from V and 2 bases from J; bases unmatched to any gene: 3. The CDR3 totals 14 residues. The CDR3 sequence: CASSYRDSTYEQYF. As DNA, the CDR3 is TGTGCCAGCAGTTACCGGGACAGCACCTACGAGCAGTACTTC.

CDR3 region: CASSPQGAGYNEQFF. DNA for the CDR3: TGTGCCAGCAGCCCCCAGGGCGCGGGATACAATGAGCAGTTCTTC. This sequence joins TRBV7-3 and TRBJ2-1; D perhaps matches TRBD2 (6 bases). Germline lookup yields CDR1 SGHTA and CDR2 FQGTGA. V lost 5 bases and J 4 bases, leaving 15 bases between the germline ends. This CDR3 contains 15 residues. The full variable domain, with the rest looked up from reference TRBV7-3 and TRBJ2-1, is GAGVSQTPSNKVTEKGKYVELRCDPISGHTALYWYRQSLGQGPEFLIYFQGTGAADDSGLPNDRFFAVRPEGSVSTLKIQRTERGDSAVYLCASSPQGAGYNEQFFGPGTRLTVL.

Only one count was recorded for this clone. V and J are TRBV7-4 and TRBJ2-1; 8 bases map to TRBD2. The CDR3 is 15 amino acids. CDR1 SGHVT and CDR2 SQSDAQ come from the germline V gene. V shed 5 bases and J 4 bases; nucleotides not matched to a gene: 7. The CDR3: CASSPGGGTYNEQFF. CDR3 coding DNA: TGTGCCAGCAGCCCCGGGGGGGGGACTTACAATGAGCAGTTCTTC.

The chain employs TRBV24-1 and TRBJ1-2; 11 bases are shared with TRBD1. There are 17 residues in the CDR3. The germline gives CDR1 KGHDR, CDR2 SFDVKD. Trimming took 1 base from V and 4 from J; bases not matched to a gene: 7. Here the CDR3 DNA reads TGTGCCACCAGTGATTTAGGTGGGACAGGGGGAGGCTATGGCTACACCTTC. It codes for CATSDLGGTGGGYGYTF.